These T cell receptor beta chains were read from a single sample in a study of Graves' ophthalmopathy and Graves' hyperthyroidism. One entry per CDR3 protein results from TCRdb running MiXCR on the multiplex PCR reads. The data show 620,000 or so distinct CDR3 sequences, approximately 22% seen once. The specimen sequenced was peripheral blood. The source is a woman between 18 and 29 years old with stable Graves' hyperthyroidism. Some clones in this sample may be carry-over from other donors' samples. CDR3s include the opening cysteine and the closing phenylalanine or tryptophan. The D gene is left open where the match is weak. Not every row has a clone size; where given, it reads once, few, many or a size class.

D gene,clone size,V gene,J gene,CDR3 protein,CDR3 DNA
TRBD1,-,TRBV5-1,TRBJ1-6,CASSAGTGADSPLHF,TGCGCCAGCAGCGCCGGGACAGGGGCGGATTCACCCCTCCACTTT
TRBD2,many,TRBV28,TRBJ2-7,CASWQRDDLEQYF,TGTGCCAGCTGGCAGCGGGACGATTTAGAGCAGTACTTC
-,few,TRBV12-3/TRBV12-4,TRBJ2-7,CASTRGRGEAEEQYF,TGTGCCAGCACCCGGGGGCGGGGAGAAGCGGAAGAGCAGTACTTC
-,-,TRBV30,TRBJ1-2,CAWSFPTRGCTF,TGTGCCTGGAGTTTTCCAACCCGAGGCTGCACCTTC
-,-,TRBV12-3/TRBV12-4,TRBJ1-2,CASSLGSGGPYGYTF,TGTGCCAGCAGTTTAGGGAGCGGGGGGCCCTATGGCTACACCTTC
TRBD1,many,TRBV30,TRBJ1-1,CAWGQGLNTEAFF,TGTGCCTGGGGACAGGGTCTGAACACTGAAGCTTTCTTT
TRBD1,many,TRBV25-1,TRBJ1-1,CASSDGLGTATEAFF,TGTGCCAGCAGTGACGGGCTAGGGACAGCCACTGAAGCTTTCTTT
-,many,TRBV29-1,TRBJ2-7,CSVGSRLVYEQYF,TGCAGCGTTGGGTCCAGACTAGTTTACGAGCAGTACTTC
TRBD2,many,TRBV5-1,TRBJ2-7,CASKRGQGSYEQYF,TGCGCCAGCAAGCGGGGGCAGGGCTCCTACGAGCAGTACTTC
TRBD1,few,TRBV5-5,TRBJ2-5,CASRWRQGGETQYF,TGTGCCAGCAGATGGCGACAGGGGGGAGAGACCCAGTACTTC
TRBD1,many,TRBV11-1,TRBJ2-7,CASSDLRGDRSHEQYF,TGTGCCAGCAGCGACCTAAGGGGGGACAGGTCCCACGAGCAGTACTTC